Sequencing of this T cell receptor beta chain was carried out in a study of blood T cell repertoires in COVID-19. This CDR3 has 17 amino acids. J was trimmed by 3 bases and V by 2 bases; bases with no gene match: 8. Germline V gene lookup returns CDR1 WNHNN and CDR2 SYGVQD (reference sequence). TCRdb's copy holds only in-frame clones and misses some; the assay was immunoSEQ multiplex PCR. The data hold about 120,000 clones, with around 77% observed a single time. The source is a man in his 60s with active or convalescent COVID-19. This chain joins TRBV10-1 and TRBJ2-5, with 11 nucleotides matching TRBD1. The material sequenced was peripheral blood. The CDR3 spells CASSEGVGDRGKETQYF. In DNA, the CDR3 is TGCGCCAGCAGTGAGGGGGTAGGGGACAGGGGGAAAGAGACCCAGTACTTC.